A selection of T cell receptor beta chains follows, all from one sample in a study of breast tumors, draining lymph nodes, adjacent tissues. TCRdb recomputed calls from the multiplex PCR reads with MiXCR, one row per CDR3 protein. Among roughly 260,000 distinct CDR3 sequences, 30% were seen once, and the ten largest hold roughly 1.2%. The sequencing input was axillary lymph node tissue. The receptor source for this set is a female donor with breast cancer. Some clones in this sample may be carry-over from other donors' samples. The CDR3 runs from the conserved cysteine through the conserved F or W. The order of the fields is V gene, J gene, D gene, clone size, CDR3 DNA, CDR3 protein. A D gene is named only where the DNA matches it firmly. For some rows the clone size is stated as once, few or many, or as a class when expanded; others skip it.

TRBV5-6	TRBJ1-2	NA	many	TGTGCCAGCAGCTTGGGGGGTGGCTACACCTTC	CASSLGGGYTF
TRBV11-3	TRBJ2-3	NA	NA	TGTGCCAGCAGCTTGACTAACAGCACAGATACGCAGTATTTT	CASSLTNSTDTQYF
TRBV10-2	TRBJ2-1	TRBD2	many	TGCGCCAGCAGTGAGTCCCCCCGACTAGCGGGAGGCCCCAATGAGCAGTTCTTC	CASSESPRLAGGPNEQFF
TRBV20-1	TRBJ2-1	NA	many	TGCAGTGCTTCCAATGGGGTAAGCTCCTACAATGAGCAGTTCTTC	CSASNGVSSYNEQFF
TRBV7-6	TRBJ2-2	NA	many	TGTGCCAGCAGGTCTGGCGGGGCCACCGGGGAGCTGTTTTTT	CASRSGGATGELFF
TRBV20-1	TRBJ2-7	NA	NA	TGCAGTGCTAGGGACTTGAGCTCCTACGCGCAGTACTTC	CSARDLSSYAQYF
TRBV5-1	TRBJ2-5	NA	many	TGCGCCAGCAGCTCCCGCCTTGGGAGTCCAAGTTCGACCCAGTACTTC	CASSSRLGSPSSTQYF
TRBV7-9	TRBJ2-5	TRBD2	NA	TGTGCCAGCAGCTTAGGACCGAGGAGCGGGAGGGCTGAGACCCAGTACTTC	CASSLGPRSGRAETQYF
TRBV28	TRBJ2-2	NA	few	TGTGCCAGCAGTTTGCCTCCCGACTACGGCGGGGAGCTGTTTTTT	CASSLPPDYGGELFF
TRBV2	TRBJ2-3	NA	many	TGTGCCAGCAAATTAGCCGGAGGCACAGATACGCAGTATTTT	CASKLAGGTDTQYF
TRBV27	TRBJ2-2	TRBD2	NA	TGTGCCAGCAGTTTATTTGCTAGCGGGAGTCTCCCCGGGGAGCTGTTTTTT	CASSLFASGSLPGELFF
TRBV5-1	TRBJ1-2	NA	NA	TGCGCCAGCAGCTCGGGACTAGCGGGAGGTCCCTACACCTTC	CASSSGLAGGPYTF
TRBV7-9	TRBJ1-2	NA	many	TGTGCCAGCAGCCCCACAGGGATCGATGGCTACACCTTC	CASSPTGIDGYTF
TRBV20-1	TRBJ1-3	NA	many	TGCAGTGCCACACAAGCATCTGGAAACACCATATATTTT	CSATQASGNTIYF
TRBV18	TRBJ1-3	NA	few	TGTGCCAGCTCACCTCCGACGAGAAACACCATATATTTT	CASSPPTRNTIYF
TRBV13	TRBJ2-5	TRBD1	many	TGTGCCAGCAGCGCACAGGGGAAACAAGAGACCCAGTACTTC	CASSAQGKQETQYF
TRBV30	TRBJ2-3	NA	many	TGTGCCTGGAGTGAAGGGGTGGATACGCAGTATTTT	CAWSEGVDTQYF
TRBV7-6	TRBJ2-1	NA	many	TGTGCCAGCAGCCCTGGGACGCAACGAATTTACAATGAGCAGTTCTTC	CASSPGTQRIYNEQFF
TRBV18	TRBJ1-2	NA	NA	TGTGCCAGCTCACCACGTGAACGCCGGGGGGTGGCCTTC	CASSPRERRGVAF
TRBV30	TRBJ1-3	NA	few	TGTGCCTGGGGGAAGGGGGGAAACACCATATATTTT	CAWGKGGNTIYF
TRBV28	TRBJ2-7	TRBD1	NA	TGTGCCAGCAGTTTGTGGCAGCAGGGGGCCTACGAGCAGTACTTC	CASSLWQQGAYEQYF
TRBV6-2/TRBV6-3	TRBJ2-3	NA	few	TGTGCCAGCAGTTACACTAGAACAGATACGCAGTATTTT	CASSYTRTDTQYF
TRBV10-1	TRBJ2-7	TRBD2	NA	TGCGCCAGCAGTGGGACTAGCGGGAGTATCTCCTACGAGCAGTACTTC	CASSGTSGSISYEQYF
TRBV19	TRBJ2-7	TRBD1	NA	TGTGCCAGTAGTCTCCGGACAGGGGTTTACGAGCAGTACTTC	CASSLRTGVYEQYF
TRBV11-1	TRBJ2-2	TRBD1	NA	TGTGCCAGCAGGTTGACAGGGGGCCCCACCGGGGAGCTGTTTTTT	CASRLTGGPTGELFF
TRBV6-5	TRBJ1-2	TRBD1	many	TGTGCCAGCAGCGGAAACAGGGGGCATGGCTACACCTTC	CASSGNRGHGYTF
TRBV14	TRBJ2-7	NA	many	TGTGCCAGCAGCGGACAGTCTCGCTACGAGCAGTACTTC	CASSGQSRYEQYF
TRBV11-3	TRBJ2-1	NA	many	TGTGCCAGCAGCAAGGCGGGGGCCGATGAGCAGTTCTTC	CASSKAGADEQFF
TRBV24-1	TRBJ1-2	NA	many	TGTGCCACCAGTGAGAATTCAGACAGGCATGGCTACACCTTC	CATSENSDRHGYTF
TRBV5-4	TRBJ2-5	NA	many	TGTGCCAGCAGCTTGGGCGGAGGGTTTGAGACCCAGTACTTC	CASSLGGGFETQYF
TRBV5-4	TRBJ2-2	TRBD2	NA	TGTGCCAGCAGCCGGGGAGGGTACACCGGGGAGCTGTTTTTT	CASSRGGYTGELFF
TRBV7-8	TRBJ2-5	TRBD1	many	TGTGCCAGCAGCTCCGGGGACAGCCAAGAGACCCAGTACTTC	CASSSGDSQETQYF
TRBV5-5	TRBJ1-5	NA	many	TGTGCCAGCAGCTTAGGGTCCCTAGTCAATCAGCCCCAGCATTTT	CASSLGSLVNQPQHF
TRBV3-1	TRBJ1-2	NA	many	TGTGCCAGCAGCCAGGGGACTAGGCGGGTAGTGTATGGCTACACCTTC	CASSQGTRRVVYGYTF
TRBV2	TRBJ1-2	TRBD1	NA	TGTGCCAGCTCCGGGTCAAGGGACAGGCCGAACTCTGGAAACACCTTC	CASSGSRDRPNSGNTF
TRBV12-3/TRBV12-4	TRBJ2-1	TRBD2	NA	TGTGCCAGCAGGGGGGGGGGTTCAGCTTACAATGAGCAGTTCTTC	CASRGGGSAYNEQFF
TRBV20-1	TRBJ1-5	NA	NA	TGCAGTGCTAGAGCGGGGGAGTATGGCAATCAGCCCCAGCATTTT	CSARAGEYGNQPQHF
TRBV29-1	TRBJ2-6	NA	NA	TGCAGCGTAAGTGGGACTTCGGGATCTGGGGCCAACGTCCTGACTTTC	CSVSGTSGSGANVLTF
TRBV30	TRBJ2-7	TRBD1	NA	TGTGCCTGGAGTGTGGGGACAGGCAGCTCCTACGAGCAGTACTTC	CAWSVGTGSSYEQYF
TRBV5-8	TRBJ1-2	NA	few	TGTGCCAGCAGCTCTGGTTATAGGGGCGGCTACACCTTC	CASSSGYRGGYTF
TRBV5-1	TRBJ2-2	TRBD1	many	TGCGCCAGCAGCTCAGGGGGCTCGCTCACCGGGGAGCTGTTTTTT	CASSSGGSLTGELFF
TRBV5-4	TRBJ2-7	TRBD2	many	TGTGCCAGCAGCGAGACTAGCGGGAGGGCCTACGAGCAGTACTTC	CASSETSGRAYEQYF
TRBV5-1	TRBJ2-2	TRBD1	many	TGCGCCAGCAGCACTGGACAGGGGAACACCGGGGAGCTGTTTTTT	CASSTGQGNTGELFF
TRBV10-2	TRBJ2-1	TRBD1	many	TGCGCCAGCAGTGAGTCGAAGGGGACAGGAGAAGACAATGAGCAGTTCTTC	CASSESKGTGEDNEQFF
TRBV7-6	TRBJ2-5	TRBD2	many	TGTGCCAGCAGCTTGACGGGGGGAGAAGAGACCCAGTACTTC	CASSLTGGEETQYF
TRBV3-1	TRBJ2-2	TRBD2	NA	TGTGCCAGCAGCCAGACTACGCTGGGACTAGCAGTAATCGGGGAGCTGTTTTTT	CASSQTTLGLAVIGELFF
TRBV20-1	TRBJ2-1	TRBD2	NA	TGCAGTGGGACTAGTACGAATGAGCAGTTCTTC	CSGTSTNEQFF
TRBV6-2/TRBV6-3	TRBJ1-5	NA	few	TGTGCCAGCAGTCACCGCCCAGGAGATAGCAATCAGCCCCAGCATTTT	CASSHRPGDSNQPQHF
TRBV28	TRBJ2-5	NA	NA	TGTGCCAGCAGACGGTGGACCCAGGGAGAGGAGACCCAGTACTTC	CASRRWTQGEETQYF
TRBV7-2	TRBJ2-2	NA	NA	TGTGCCAGCAGCTCCACGGGAGTAACCGGGGAGCTGTTTTTT	CASSSTGVTGELFF
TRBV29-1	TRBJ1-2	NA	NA	TGCAGCGTTTTAGGTGGTTCTATGGACTACACCTTC	CSVLGGSMDYTF
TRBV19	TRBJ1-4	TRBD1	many	TGTGCCAGTAGTATGCAGGGGGGCGATGAAAAACTGTTTTTT	CASSMQGGDEKLFF
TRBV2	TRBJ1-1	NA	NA	TGTGCCAGCAGTGAAGACAGGACGGACACTGAAGCTTTCTTT	CASSEDRTDTEAFF
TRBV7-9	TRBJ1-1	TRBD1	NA	TGTGCCAGCAGCCCGTGGGACAGGGTGAACACTGAAGCTTTCTTT	CASSPWDRVNTEAFF
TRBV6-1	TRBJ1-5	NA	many	TGTGCCAGCAGTGAAGGGGTCAATCAGCCCCAGCATTTT	CASSEGVNQPQHF
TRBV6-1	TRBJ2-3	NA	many	TGTGCCAGCAGTGAAGAGTCCCCTAGGGAAACGCAGTATTTT	CASSEESPRETQYF